One TCR beta chain is described in this entry. The antigen is not known. The entry originates in a study of long-term antiretroviral therapy in people with HIV. Study-wide findings and caveats: Repertoires in HIV (unlike those of controls) had narrower CDR3 length ranges.

The germline CDR1 and CDR2 sequences are MNHEY and SMNVEV (reference sequence). V was pared by 1 base and J by 2 bases, with 10 bases between. This CDR3 has 15 amino acids. Samples were assayed with immunoSEQ v3.0 at survey level. Assay: immunoSEQ multiplex PCR; the TCRdb copy retains only in-frame clones and omits some. The repertoire holds more than 25,000 clones, with 70% to 90% as singletons. Sample: unsorted PBMCs, taken 1.8 years after starting antiretroviral therapy. This TCR was sampled from a young woman with HIV. The chain links TRBV27 to TRBJ2-3; D possibly matches TRBD1 or TRBD2 (5 bases each). CDR3 region: CASSLFFGTTDTQYF. The CDR3 nucleotides read TGTGCCAGCAGTTTATTCTTCGGGACCACAGATACGCAGTATTTT.